A single sample is the source of the 10 T cell receptor beta chains below, sequenced in a study of blood T cell repertoires in COVID-19. The assay was immunoSEQ multiplex PCR, and TCRdb's table has in-frame clones only and misses some. This repertoire shows tens of thousands of clones, roughly 82% found once; its top ten account for around a fifth. The sequencing sample was made of peripheral blood. The source of these receptors is a woman aged 55-70 years with acute or convalescent COVID-19.

This clone was counted a single time. The chain employs TRBV6-2 or TRBV6-3 and TRBJ2-7; a possible D gene is TRBD2 (5 bases). Trimming removed 7 bases at V and 5 bases at J, with 18 bases between. This CDR3 has 14 residues. CDR1 is MNHEY, CDR2 SVGEGT, per germline. The CDR3 DNA follows: TGTGCCAGCATCCCCGACCCGGGGATGGACGAGCAGTACTTC. Translated: CASIPDPGMDEQYF.

The chain has TRBV5-6 and TRBJ1-4, with 7 bases aligning to TRBD1. Germline lookup yields CDR1 SGHDT and CDR2 YYEEEE. The CDR3 has 17 residues. The V segment lost 1 base and the J segment 0 bases; nucleotides outside the gene matches: 6. The CDR3 loop is CASSLYSGTATNEKLFF. Here the CDR3 DNA reads TGTGCCAGCAGCTTGTACTCCGGGACAGCAACTAATGAAAAACTGTTTTTT.

The rearrangement joins TRBV7-9 to TRBJ1-1; 7 nucleotides match TRBD1. The V segment lost 7 bases and the J segment 0 bases; nucleotides outside the gene matches: 8. The CDR3 sequence is 15 residues long. The germline gives CDR1 SEHNR, CDR2 FQNEAQ (reference sequence). CDR3 in DNA: TGTGCCAGCATTAAGGGGGCTCAAATGAACACTGAAGCTTTCTTT. It specifies CASIKGAQMNTEAFF.

A remark on this clone: One junction end does not reproduce the germline sequence, and a read error may be involved. The rearrangement links TRBV7-7 to TRBJ2-2; no clear D. Germline V gives CDR1 SSHAT, CDR2 FNYEAQ (reference sequence). The CDR3 covers 12 residues. The CDR3 reads CASSSNPGELFF. The CDR3 nucleotides are TGTGCTAGCAGCTCAAATCCCGGGGAGCTGTTTTTT.

The genes are TRBV2 and TRBJ2-5, with 13 positions matching TRBD2. Germline values: CDR1 SNHLY, CDR2 FYNNEI. This CDR3 contains 13 residues. V was pared by 6 bases and J by 12 bases, with 7 bases of the junction left unmatched. DNA of the CDR3: TGTGCCAGCAGGGGGACTAGCGGGGCCAACGAGTACTTC. This codes for CASRGTSGANEYF.

The chain joins TRBV6-2 or TRBV6-3 to TRBJ2-7; weak D call: TRBD1 (6 bases). V was trimmed by 6 bases and J by 3 bases, leaving 18 bases between them. CDR1 is MNHEY, CDR2 SVGEGT, per germline. This CDR3 has 15 residues. The CDR3 protein is CASSRGQPTGYEQYF. CDR3 sequence (DNA): TGTGCCAGCAGCAGAGGACAGCCCACGGGCTACGAGCAGTACTTC.

V is TRBV19 and J is TRBJ2-7, with TRBD1 matching 7 bases. Unmatched junction bases numbered 5, after V lost 6 bases and J lost 3 bases. CDR3 length equals 13 residues. Germline assignment: CDR1 LNHDA and CDR2 SQIVND (reference sequence). The CDR3 bases are TGTGCCAGTAGCCCAGGGGGTGGCTACGAGCAGTACTTC. Amino acids: CASSPGGGYEQYF.

The chain carries TRBV19 and TRBJ2-5, with D maybe TRBD1 (6 bases). This CDR3 has 13 amino acids. Germline V lookup: CDR1 LNHDA, CDR2 SQIVND (reference sequence). Trimming removed 5 bases at V and 2 bases at J, with 9 bases between. The CDR3 nucleotides read TGTGCCAGTAGTGTTGGACAGCAAGAGACCCAGTACTTC. Translating it yields CASSVGQQETQYF.

The chain combines TRBV29-1 with TRBJ2-3, with D possibly being TRBD1 (5 bases). V was shortened by 4 bases and J by 6 bases, with 14 bases between the two germline ends. CDR1 SQVTM and CDR2 ANQGSEA come from the germline V gene. The CDR3 runs to 13 residues. CDR3 protein: CSVARVYSDTQYF. The CDR3 DNA reads as TGCAGCGTTGCCAGGGTCTATTCCGATACGCAGTATTTT.

The chain joins TRBV6-2 or TRBV6-3 to TRBJ2-1; maybe TRBD2 (5 bases). The CDR3 covers 17 residues. Deletions cut 6 bases from V and 6 bases from J, with 24 bases between. CDR1 is MNHEY, CDR2 SVGEGT, per germline. CDR3 sequence: CASSPLQTLSEGNEQFF. As DNA, the CDR3 is TGTGCCAGCAGCCCTCTTCAGACCCTATCCGAGGGCAATGAGCAGTTCTTC.